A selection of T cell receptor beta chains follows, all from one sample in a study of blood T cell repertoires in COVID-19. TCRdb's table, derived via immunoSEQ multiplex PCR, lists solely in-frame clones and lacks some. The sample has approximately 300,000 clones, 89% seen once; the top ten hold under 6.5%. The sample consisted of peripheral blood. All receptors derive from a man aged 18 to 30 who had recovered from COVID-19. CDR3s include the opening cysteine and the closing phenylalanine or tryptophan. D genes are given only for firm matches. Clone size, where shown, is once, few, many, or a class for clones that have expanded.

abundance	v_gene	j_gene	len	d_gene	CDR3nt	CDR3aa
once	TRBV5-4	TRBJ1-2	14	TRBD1	TGTGCCAGCAGCCCCGGGACAGCCAACTATGGCTACACCTTC	CASSPGTANYGYTF
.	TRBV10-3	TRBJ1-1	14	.	TGTGCCACCTTCGGCGGGGGGCCAAGCACTGAAGCTTTCTTT	CATFGGGPSTEAFF
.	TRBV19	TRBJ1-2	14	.	TGTGCCAGTAGAGTCGGCAGGGGATTGAGCGGCTACACCTTC	CASRVGRGLSGYTF
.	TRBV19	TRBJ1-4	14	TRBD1	TGTGCCACAAACCGGGGGACAGGGGGTGAAAAACTGTTTTTT	CATNRGTGGEKLFF
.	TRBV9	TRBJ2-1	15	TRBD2	TGTGCCAGCAGCGTAGGCGGGAGGGTCCACAATGAGCAGTTCTTC	CASSVGGRVHNEQFF
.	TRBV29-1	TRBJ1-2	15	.	TGCAGCGTTGGAGGGGGTTTTACAGGGATGGATGGCTACACCTTC	CSVGGGFTGMDGYTF
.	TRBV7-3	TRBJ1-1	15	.	TGTGCCAGCAGCCCAAGGACAGCCCCATCGACTGAAGCTTTCTTT	CASSPRTAPSTEAFF
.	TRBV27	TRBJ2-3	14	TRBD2	TGTGCCAGCAGCCCGGGGGGACTCACAGATACGCAGTATTTT	CASSPGGLTDTQYF
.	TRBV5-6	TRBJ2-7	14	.	TGTGCCAGCAGCTTGGCAGGATCTACCTACGAGCAGTACTTC	CASSLAGSTYEQYF
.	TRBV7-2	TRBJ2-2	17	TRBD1	TGTGCCAGCAGCTCGACGCGGACAGGCAGGAACACCGGGGAGCTGTTTTTT	CASSSTRTGRNTGELFF
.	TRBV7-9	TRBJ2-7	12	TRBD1	TGTGCCAGCGGGGACAGGCGCTACGAGCAGTACTTC	CASGDRRYEQYF
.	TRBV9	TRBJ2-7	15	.	TGTGCCAGCAGCGTAGACGAACAGAGCTCCTACGAGCAGTACTTC	CASSVDEQSSYEQYF
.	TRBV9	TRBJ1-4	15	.	TGTGCCAGCAGCGTAGAAGGACAATCTAATGAAAAACTGTTTTTT	CASSVEGQSNEKLFF
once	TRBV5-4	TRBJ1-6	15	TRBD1	TGTGCCAGCAGCTCCCGGACAGGGGAAGGGTCACCCCTCCACTTT	CASSSRTGEGSPLHF
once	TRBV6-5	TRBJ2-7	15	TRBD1	TGTGCCAGCAGTACCCCGGGACAGGGCTCCTACGAGCAGTACTTC	CASSTPGQGSYEQYF
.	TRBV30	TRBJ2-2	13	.	TGTGCCTGGAGACAATCGAACACCGGGGAGCTGTTTTTT	CAWRQSNTGELFF
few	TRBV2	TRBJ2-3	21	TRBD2	TGTGCCAGCAGTGGTGAATTTGGGGTAGCGGGAGGGCCAGGGGACACAGATACGCAGTATTTT	CASSGEFGVAGGPGDTDTQYF
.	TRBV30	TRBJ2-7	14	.	TGTGCCTGGAGTGTACCCGGCGGGACCTACGAGCAGTACTTC	CAWSVPGGTYEQYF
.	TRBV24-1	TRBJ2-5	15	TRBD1	TGTGCCACCAGAAGCGGACAGGGGCCACAAGAGACCCAGTACTTC	CATRSGQGPQETQYF
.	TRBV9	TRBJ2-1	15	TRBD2	TGTGCCAGCACCCGGGCGGGAGACAACTACAATGAGCAGTTCTTC	CASTRAGDNYNEQFF
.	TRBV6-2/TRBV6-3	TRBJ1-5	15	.	TGTGCCAGCAGCGAATATATTTCGGGCAATCAGCCCCAGCATTTT	CASSEYISGNQPQHF
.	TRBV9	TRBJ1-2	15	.	TGTGCCAGCAGCGTGGAGTTGGGGCAGGGTAGTAGCTACACCTTC	CASSVELGQGSSYTF
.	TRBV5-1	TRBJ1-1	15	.	TGCGCCAGCAGCTTGGAGCACAGCCCCGAGACTGAAGCTTTCTTT	CASSLEHSPETEAFF
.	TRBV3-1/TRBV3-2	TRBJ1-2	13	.	TGTGCCAGCAGCCATGATCGGGGGGCCGGCTACACCTTC	CASSHDRGAGYTF
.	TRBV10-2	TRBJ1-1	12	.	TGCGCCAGCAGGCACAGGGTAACTGAAGCTTTCTTT	CASRHRVTEAFF
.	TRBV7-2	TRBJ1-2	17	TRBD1	TGTGCCAGCATGAACCCCTCCGGGACAGGGAAAGACCGTGGCTACACCTTC	CASMNPSGTGKDRGYTF
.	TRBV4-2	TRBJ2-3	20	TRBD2	TGTGCCAGCAGCCGCGAAGGGGCTAGCGGGGGGTGGTCGACCACAGATACGCAGTATTTT	CASSREGASGGWSTTDTQYF
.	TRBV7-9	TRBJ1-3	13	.	TGTGCCAGCAGCCCCTACGGGGGAAACACCATATATTTT	CASSPYGGNTIYF
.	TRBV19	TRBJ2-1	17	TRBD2	TGTGCCAGTAGTATACGGACTAGCGGGAGGAGCTACAATGAGCAGTTCTTC	CASSIRTSGRSYNEQFF
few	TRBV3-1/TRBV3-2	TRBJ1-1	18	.	TGTGCCAGCAGCCCGGCACAGTGGGGCCCCAACACTAACACTGAAGCTTTCTTT	CASSPAQWGPNTNTEAFF
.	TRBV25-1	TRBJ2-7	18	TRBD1	TGTGCCAGCAGTGATGTCAGGGACAGGGTACCTTCGGGCTACGAGCAGTACTTC	CASSDVRDRVPSGYEQYF
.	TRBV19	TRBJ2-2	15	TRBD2	TGTGCCAGTACTACTAGCGGGAGTTACACCGGGGAGCTGTTTTTT	CASTTSGSYTGELFF
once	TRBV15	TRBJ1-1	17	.	TGTGCCACCAGCAGAGACCCGCAGGGGAGAATGAACACTGAAGCTTTCTTT	CATSRDPQGRMNTEAFF
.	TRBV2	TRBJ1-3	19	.	TGTGCCAGCAGTCCCTTGAGGGGGATTTGGGCTAGCTCTGGAAACACCATATATTTT	CASSPLRGIWASSGNTIYF
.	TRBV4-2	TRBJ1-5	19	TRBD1	TGTGCCAGCAGCCCCGCAAGGGGGCCCGGCTCCGGAGGGAATCAGCCCCAGCATTTT	CASSPARGPGSGGNQPQHF
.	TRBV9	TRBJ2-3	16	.	TGTGCCAGCAGCGTAGGCGGGGAACCCGCCACAGATACGCAGTATTTT	CASSVGGEPATDTQYF
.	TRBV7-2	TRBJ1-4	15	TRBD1	TGTGCCAGCAGCTTATTAGGGACAGGGGGTGAAAAACTGTTTTTT	CASSLLGTGGEKLFF
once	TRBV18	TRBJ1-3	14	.	TGTGCCAGCTCACCTTATCAGATTGGAAACACCATATATTTT	CASSPYQIGNTIYF
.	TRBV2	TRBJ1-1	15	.	TGTGCCAGCAGGCTACAGGCTTCCATGAACACTGAAGCTTTCTTT	CASRLQASMNTEAFF
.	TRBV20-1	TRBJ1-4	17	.	TGCAGTGCTAGTCCTCTTTTGGGGGCAGGGACTAATGAAAAACTGTTTTTT	CSASPLLGAGTNEKLFF
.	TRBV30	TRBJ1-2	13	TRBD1	TGTGCCTGGAGTACCGGGACAGCCTATGGCTACACCTTC	CAWSTGTAYGYTF
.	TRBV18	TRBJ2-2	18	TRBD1	TGTGCCAGCTCACTCACGATCGACAGGGAGACGAACACCGGGGAGCTGTTTTTT	CASSLTIDRETNTGELFF
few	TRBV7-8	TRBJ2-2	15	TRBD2	TGTGCCAGCAGCCTAAGGCCGGGACTACCCGGGGAGCTGTTTTTT	CASSLRPGLPGELFF
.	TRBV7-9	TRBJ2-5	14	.	TGTGCCAGCAGCTCAACAGGTGCACAAGAGACCCAGTACTTC	CASSSTGAQETQYF
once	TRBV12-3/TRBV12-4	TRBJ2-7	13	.	TGTGCCAGTCTTGGAAACAGGGGAGGCGAGCAGTACTTC	CASLGNRGGEQYF
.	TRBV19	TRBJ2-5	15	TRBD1	TGTGCCAGTAGTACGACCGGGACAGGGGCCGAGACCCAGTACTTC	CASSTTGTGAETQYF
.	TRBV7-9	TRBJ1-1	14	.	TGTGCCAGCAGCTCAGGGTTAGGCAACACTGAAGCTTTCTTT	CASSSGLGNTEAFF
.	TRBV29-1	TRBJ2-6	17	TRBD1	TGCAGCGTTACGACAGGGGGCACGAACTCTGGGGCCAACGTCCTGACTTTC	CSVTTGGTNSGANVLTF
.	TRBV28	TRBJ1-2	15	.	TGTGCCAGCAGTCCCCCCATCGGAGTTAACTATGGCTACACCTTC	CASSPPIGVNYGYTF
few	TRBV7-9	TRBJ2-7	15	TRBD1	TGTGCCAGCAGCTTAGCGCAGGGGGACTCCTACGAGCAGTACTTC	CASSLAQGDSYEQYF
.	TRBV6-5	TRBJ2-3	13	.	TGTGCCAGTTGGGGCCTGAGCACAGATACGCAGTATTTT	CASWGLSTDTQYF
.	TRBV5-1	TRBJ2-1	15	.	TGCGCCAGCAGCTCAGGGGACCAAAATTACAATGAGCAGTTCTTC	CASSSGDQNYNEQFF
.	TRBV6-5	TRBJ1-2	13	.	TGTGCCAGCAGTTACGCTAACAGCTATGGCTACACCTTC	CASSYANSYGYTF
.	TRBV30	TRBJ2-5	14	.	TGTGCCTGGAGCCCCGGACAGAGCCAAGAGACCCAGTACTTC	CAWSPGQSQETQYF
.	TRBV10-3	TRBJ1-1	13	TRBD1	TGTGCCATCACCGACAGGGTTGACACTGAAGCCTTCTTT	CAITDRVDTEAFF
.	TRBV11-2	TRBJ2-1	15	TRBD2	TGTGCCAGCAGCTTAGTAGCGGGGGGGCTAGGTGAGCAGTTCTTC	CASSLVAGGLGEQFF
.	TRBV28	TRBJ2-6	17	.	TGTGCCAGCAGTTTCCAGGGCTCTGGGGCTGGGGCCAACGTCCTGACTTTC	CASSFQGSGAGANVLTF
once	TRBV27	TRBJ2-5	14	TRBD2	TGTGCCAGCAGTACTAGCGGGGAACAAGAGACCCAGTACTTC	CASSTSGEQETQYF